The next 13 T cell receptor beta chains were all read from a single sample in a study of CD8 T cells in ankylosing spondylitis. TCRdb itself ran the 5' RACE reads through MiXCR, one entry per CDR3 protein. This sample carries approximately 540,000 distinct CDR3 sequences, 10% to 15% of them seen once, and the ten largest clones take 6.8%. Points from the study as a whole: A TCR beta motif made of roughly eight highly homologous variants seemed typical of ankylosing spondylitis blood.

For these receptors, no antigen is known. The sequenced sample was blood, either unsorted or a sorted T cell fraction (not recorded which). The receptor source for this set is a male donor with ankylosing spondylitis.

This sequence joins TRBV12-3 or TRBV12-4 and TRBJ2-2; D perhaps matches TRBD2 (5 bases). Trimming stripped 7 bases from V and 5 bases from J, with 20 bases between. CDR3 size: 16 residues. The CDR3 coding sequence is TGTGCCAGCATCCCCGGAGGCCAGCCCAGAACCGGGGAGCTGTTTTTT. As protein: CASIPGGQPRTGELFF.

This clonotype was observed a handful of times. The chain combines TRBV29-1 with TRBJ2-1; D is unresolved. CDR1 and CDR2 (germline): SQVTM, ANQGSEA. The CDR3 has 12 residues. V was shortened by 3 bases and J by 5 bases, with 8 bases between the two germline ends. CDR3 residues: CSVDLGHNEQFF. CDR3 DNA sequence: TGCAGCGTTGACCTAGGTCACAATGAGCAGTTCTTC.

This clonotype was seen ten or more times. The CDR3 DNA reads as TGTGCCAGCAGCTTGACCTCGGACCGGGGCACAGATACGCAGTATTTT. It specifies CASSLTSDRGTDTQYF. V usage is TRBV5-6 and J usage is TRBJ2-3, with D unclear. The CDR3 is 16 amino acids. Trimming stripped 1 base from V and 1 base from J, with 13 bases between. Germline V gene sequence: CDR1 SGHDT, CDR2 YYEEEE.

V gene TRBV5-6 combines with J gene TRBJ1-1; 7 bases are shared with TRBD1. Germline assignment: CDR1 SGHDT and CDR2 YYEEEE. The length of the CDR3 is 16 residues. V gave up 3 bases and J gave up 0 bases; unmatched junction bases: 8. The chain's CDR3 is CASSYNRGSMNTEAFF. Written as DNA, the CDR3 is TGTGCCAGCAGCTACAACAGGGGCTCGATGAACACTGAAGCTTTCTTT.

The chain has TRBV20-1 and TRBJ1-1; D might be TRBD1 (6 bases). The germline CDR1 and CDR2 sequences are DFQATT and SNEGSKA (reference sequence). V was trimmed by 0 bases and J by 1 base, leaving 15 bases between them. This CDR3 is built from 16 residues. This CDR3 reads CSARDGGRGQNTEAFF. DNA for the CDR3: TGCAGTGCTAGAGATGGCGGCAGGGGCCAGAACACTGAAGCTTTCTTT.

V gene TRBV20-1 combines with J gene TRBJ2-1; 8 bases match TRBD1. The V segment lost 6 bases and the J segment 0 bases; nucleotides outside the gene matches: 4. In germline, CDR1 is DFQATT, CDR2 SNEGSKA (reference sequence). This CDR3 spans 14 amino acids. CDR3 sequence: CSANRGSSYNEQFF. The CDR3 DNA reads as TGCAGTGCCAACAGGGGGAGCTCCTACAATGAGCAGTTCTTC.

The chain is built from TRBV5-1 and TRBJ1-2, with TRBD1 identical over 8 bases. Germline trimming cut 4 bases from V and 4 bases from J; bases unmatched to any gene: 12. The CDR3 totals 16 residues. The germline V gene has CDR1 SGHRS and CDR2 YFSETQ. The CDR3 here is CASSPGLPTGGYGYTF. CDR3 DNA sequence: TGCGCCAGCAGCCCGGGCCTGCCTACAGGGGGCTATGGCTACACCTTC.

This clonotype was detected a few times. This chain's CDR3 is CASSPGQGGTNEKLFF. The CDR3 nucleotides read TGTGCCAGCAGCCCAGGACAGGGGGGTACTAATGAAAAACTGTTTTTT. This rearrangement joins TRBV11-2 to TRBJ1-4; 10 nucleotides line up with TRBD1. This CDR3 spans 16 amino acids. Germline V gene data show CDR1 as SGHAT and CDR2 as FQNNGV. Trimming at V came to 5 bases and at J to 2 bases, leaving 5 bases not matched to a gene.

The CDR3 DNA sequence: TGCGCCAGCAGCCTGGACCGAGACCCCCGATACAATGAGCAGTTCTTC. Its protein is CASSLDRDPRYNEQFF. J is TRBJ2-1 and V is TRBV5-1; D call uncertain. Germline lookup yields CDR1 SGHRS and CDR2 YFSETQ. The V end lost 4 bases, the J end lost 4 bases, and 18 bases lay between the germline ends. The CDR3 covers 16 residues. The whole variable domain, filled in from reference TRBV5-1 and TRBJ2-1, reads KAGVTQTPRYLIKTRGQQVTLSCSPISGHRSVSWYQQTPGQGLQFLFEYFSETQRNKGNFPGRFSGRQFSNSRSEMNVSTLELGDSALYLCASSLDRDPRYNEQFFGPGTRLTVL.

This chain joins TRBV4-1 and TRBJ1-1; D ambiguous. The germline gives CDR1 MGHRA, CDR2 YSYEKL. The CDR3 is 14 amino acids. V lost 5 bases to trimming and J lost 4 bases, with 14 bases between them. The CDR3 nucleotides read TGCGCCAGCAGCTTCGACACCCTGGTCACTGAAGCTTTCTTT. It is translated as CASSFDTLVTEAFF.

The CDR3 coding sequence is TGTGCCAGCAAACGGGGGGGGACCCCAGATACGCAGTATTTT. This encodes CASKRGGTPDTQYF. V usage is TRBV6-1 and J usage is TRBJ2-3, with 8 bases aligning to TRBD2. The CDR3 is 14 residues long. The junction had 7 bases not matched to a gene; V was cut back by 7 bases and J by 4 bases. Germline-derived CDR1 and CDR2 are MNHNS and SASEGT.

As to this clonotype: At one end the junction does not follow the germline gene, possibly because of a read error. This sequence joins TRBV2 and TRBJ2-3; D is unresolved. The CDR3 has 15 residues. Germline CDR1 and CDR2: SNHLY and FYNNEI. CDR3 protein: CASREEKSVTDTQYF. The CDR3 coding sequence is TGTGCCAGCAGAGAAGAAAAGTCTGTCACAGATACGCAGTATTTT.

V and J are TRBV5-1 and TRBJ1-2, with 11 nucleotides matching TRBD1. Germline V gene sequence: CDR1 SGHRS, CDR2 YFSETQ. J lost 7 bases, V lost 3 bases, and 5 bases had no gene match. This CDR3 is 14 amino acids long. The CDR3 is CASSSGQGGTGYTF. The CDR3 DNA follows: TGCGCCAGCAGCTCGGGACAGGGGGGTACTGGCTACACCTTC.